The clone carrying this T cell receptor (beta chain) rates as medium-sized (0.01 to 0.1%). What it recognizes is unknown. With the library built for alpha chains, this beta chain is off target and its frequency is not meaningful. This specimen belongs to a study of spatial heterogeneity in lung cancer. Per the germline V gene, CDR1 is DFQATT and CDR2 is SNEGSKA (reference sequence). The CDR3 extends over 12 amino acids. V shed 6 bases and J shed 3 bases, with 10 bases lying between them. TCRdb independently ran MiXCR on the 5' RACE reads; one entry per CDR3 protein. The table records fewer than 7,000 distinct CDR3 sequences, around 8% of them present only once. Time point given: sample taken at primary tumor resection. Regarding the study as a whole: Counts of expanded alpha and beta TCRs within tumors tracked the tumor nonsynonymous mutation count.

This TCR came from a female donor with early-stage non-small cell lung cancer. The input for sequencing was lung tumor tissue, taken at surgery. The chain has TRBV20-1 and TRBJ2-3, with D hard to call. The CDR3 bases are TGCAGTGCAAACACCGAAACAGATACGCAGTATTTT. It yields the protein CSANTETDTQYF.